These T cell receptor beta chains were read from a single sample in a study of blood T cell repertoires in COVID-19. Data came from immunoSEQ multiplex PCR; TCRdb stores just in-frame clones and leaves some out. The repertoire includes under 250,000 clones, roughly 87% of them detected once, and 3% sits in the top ten. Sequencing input: peripheral blood. These receptors were obtained from a young man with active or convalescent COVID-19. The CDR3 runs from the conserved cysteine through the conserved F or W. D genes are given only for firm matches. Clone size is not always given. Where it is, it says once, few, many or a class for expanded clones.

>.|12|TRBJ1-1|TRBV9|.
TGTGCCAGCAGCGCCAGGGACACTGAAGCTTTCTTT
CASSARDTEAFF
>.|14|TRBJ2-7|TRBV9|.
TGTGCCAGCAGCGTAGCAAGTGGGAGGTACGAGCAGTACTTC
CASSVASGRYEQYF
>.|13|TRBJ1-5|TRBV10-3|TRBD1
TGTGCCATCAGTTCAAGTCAGGGGGGGCCCCAGCATTTT
CAISSSQGGPQHF
>.|15|TRBJ2-1|TRBV7-6|TRBD2
TGTGCCAGCAGCCCCCTGGGCGGGAGCTACAATGAGCAGTTCTTC
CASSPLGGSYNEQFF
>.|16|TRBJ1-1|TRBV5-4|.
TGTGCCAGCAGCCGCGGACTGGGGGCCTTGAACACTGAAGCTTTCTTT
CASSRGLGALNTEAFF
>.|14|TRBJ1-1|TRBV19|.
TGTGCCAGTAGCACGTTTTCGGGGAACACTGAAGCTTTCTTT
CASSTFSGNTEAFF
>once|13|TRBJ1-5|TRBV11-2|.
TGTGCCAGCAGCACGACGCGGGACCGGCCCCAGCATTTT
CASSTTRDRPQHF
>once|15|TRBJ2-1|TRBV6-4|TRBD2
TGTGCCAGCAGTGACCACGGGAGGGCCGAAAATGAGCAGTTCTTC
CASSDHGRAENEQFF
>.|15|TRBJ2-5|TRBV4-1|.
TGCGCCAGCAGCCAAGAGGGGGCCTCCCAAGAGACCCAGTACTTC
CASSQEGASQETQYF
>.|15|TRBJ1-1|TRBV5-1|.
TGCGCCAGCAGCTTGGTCACGGGCGGGAGGACTGAAGCTTTCTTT
CASSLVTGGRTEAFF
>.|16|TRBJ1-6|TRBV5-1|.
TGCGCCAGCAGCTCGGACGGGAACCCCTATAATTCACCCCTCCACTTT
CASSSDGNPYNSPLHF
>.|13|TRBJ2-7|TRBV7-7|TRBD2
TGTGCTAGCAGCCCTAGCGGTTCCTACGAGCAGTACTTC
CASSPSGSYEQYF
>.|21|TRBJ2-1|TRBV7-8|TRBD2
TGTGCCAGCAGCTTAACAGTACCGCGACTAGCGGGAGGCAGAAGCTCCAATGAGCAGTTCTTC
CASSLTVPRLAGGRSSNEQFF
>.|15|TRBJ2-1|TRBV27|TRBD2
TGTGCCAGCAGTTTAGCGGGAGGGCCGTACAATGAGCAGTTCTTC
CASSLAGGPYNEQFF
>.|15|TRBJ1-1|TRBV13|TRBD1
TGTGCCAGCAGCTTGGTCCAAGGCAGGGGGACTGAAGCTTTCTTT
CASSLVQGRGTEAFF
>few|13|TRBJ1-1|TRBV18|.
TGTGCCAGCTCACCAGTTTCGGGGGAAGAAGCTTTCTTT
CASSPVSGEEAFF
>.|16|TRBJ2-3|TRBV9|TRBD2
TGTGCCAGCAGCCCATATAGCGGGGTTAGCACAGATACGCAGTATTTT
CASSPYSGVSTDTQYF
>.|13|TRBJ2-3|TRBV29-1|.
TGCAGCGTTCGGCGGGCCGGCACAGATACGCAGTATTTT
CSVRRAGTDTQYF
>.|14|TRBJ2-1|TRBV7-2|TRBD1
TGTGCCAGCAGCTACCGGACAGGGGGCGGTGAGCAGTTCTTC
CASSYRTGGGEQFF
>.|15|TRBJ1-2|TRBV7-8|.
TGTGCCAGCAGCCCCACCCGGGGGGCGGTGGGCGGCTACACCTTC
CASSPTRGAVGGYTF
>.|16|TRBJ2-5|TRBV6-6|TRBD2
TGTGCCAGCAGTTACCAGGGGACTAGCGGACAAGAGACCCAGTACTTC
CASSYQGTSGQETQYF
>.|15|TRBJ2-1|TRBV7-2|TRBD1
TGTGCCAGCAGTTCCCCGGACAGGGTCCACAATGAGCAGTTCTTC
CASSSPDRVHNEQFF
>once|15|TRBJ2-7|TRBV2|TRBD1
TGTGCCAGTAGCTACCTCCGGGACAGTGTCGGGGAGCAGTACTTC
CASSYLRDSVGEQYF
>.|13|TRBJ1-1|TRBV7-9|.
TGTGCCAGCAGCTTCCCGGTGAGCACTGAAGCTTTCTTT
CASSFPVSTEAFF
>.|14|TRBJ2-5|TRBV5-1|.
TGCGCCAGCAGCTTGGCTAGACTAGGGGAGACCCAGTACTTC
CASSLARLGETQYF
>.|13|TRBJ1-1|TRBV2|.
TGTGCCAGCAGTTACACCCTGAGGACTGAAGCTTTCTTT
CASSYTLRTEAFF
>.|18|TRBJ1-5|TRBV21-1|.
TGTGCCAGCAGCCTTGGGGGGACAGGGGCGGTAGTGGGTCAGCCCCAGCATTTT
CASSLGGTGAVVGQPQHF
>.|14|TRBJ2-3|TRBV9|.
TGTGCCAGCAGCGTAGGAGATCCGGCAGATACGCAGTATTTT
CASSVGDPADTQYF
>.|14|TRBJ1-2|TRBV6-6|TRBD1
TGTGCCAGCAGACACAGGGGGCTGGACTATGGCTACACCTTC
CASRHRGLDYGYTF
>.|13|TRBJ2-1|TRBV30|.
TGTGCCTGGTGTGTAGGGGGGGAGGGTGAGCAGTTCTTC
CAWCVGGEGEQFF
>few|13|TRBJ2-1|TRBV18|.
TGTGCCAGCTCACGCGGACTTGACAATGAGCAGTTCTTC
CASSRGLDNEQFF
>.|16|TRBJ2-1|TRBV19|TRBD2
TGTGCCAGTAGTATCCAACTAGCGGGAGGGTACAATGAGCAGTTCTTC
CASSIQLAGGYNEQFF
>.|16|TRBJ2-7|TRBV6-1|TRBD2
TGTGCCAGCAGTGATCTAGCGGGGGCCGCCTCCTACGAGCAGTACTTC
CASSDLAGAASYEQYF
>few|16|TRBJ2-1|TRBV27|.
TGTGCCAGCAGTCACCCGGACTTTGGGCGATACAATGAGCAGTTCTTC
CASSHPDFGRYNEQFF
>.|14|TRBJ1-2|TRBV19|TRBD1
TGTGCCAGTAGTGCCGACAGGGCGGCTTATGGCTACACCTTC
CASSADRAAYGYTF
>.|14|TRBJ1-2|TRBV28|TRBD1
TGTGCCAGCACCTTGGGGGACAGCCTGTATGGCTACACCTTC
CASTLGDSLYGYTF
>.|15|TRBJ1-5|TRBV7-9|TRBD1
TGTGCCAGCAGCTTAGAAGGGGGCGCGGGGCAGCCCCAGCATTTT
CASSLEGGAGQPQHF
>.|15|TRBJ2-3|TRBV9|TRBD2
TGTGCCAGCAGCGTAGGCGGGAGGAGGACAGATACGCAGTATTTT
CASSVGGRRTDTQYF
>.|18|TRBJ2-2|TRBV4-2|TRBD1
TGTGCCAGCAGCCTTCGCGGCATCGGGACAGGGGCCACCGGGGAGCTGTTTTTT
CASSLRGIGTGATGELFF
>.|16|TRBJ2-1|TRBV10-1|TRBD2
TGCGCCAGCAGTGACCCGGGACTAGCAGATTACAATGAGCAGTTCTTC
CASSDPGLADYNEQFF
>.|16|TRBJ2-1|TRBV7-8|TRBD2
TGTGCCAGCAGCGCGACTAGCGCTGCTACCTACAATGAGCAGTTCTTC
CASSATSAATYNEQFF
>.|15|TRBJ1-5|TRBV19|.
TGTGCCAGTCGGTTGGGCCTTTATAGCAATCAGCCCCAGCATTTT
CASRLGLYSNQPQHF
>.|18|TRBJ2-7|TRBV28|.
TGTGCCAGCAGTGGGCCTGGGGGTAGCGGAACTCGCTCCTACGAGCAGTACTTC
CASSGPGGSGTRSYEQYF
>.|14|TRBJ1-6|TRBV7-9|.
TGTGCCAGCAGCCCAAGGGCGGGGAATTCACCCCTCCACTTT
CASSPRAGNSPLHF
>once|15|TRBJ2-2|TRBV18|TRBD1
TGTGCCAGCTCGCCGGGACAGGGAACCATCGGGGAGCTGTTTTTT
CASSPGQGTIGELFF
>.|18|TRBJ2-7|TRBV2|TRBD2
TGTGCCAGCAGTGAAGCTGCTAGGACTAGCGGGGGGGAGTACGAGCAGTACTTC
CASSEAARTSGGEYEQYF
>once|12|TRBJ1-2|TRBV2|.
TGTGCCAGCAGAATAATTAACTATGGCTACACCTTC
CASRIINYGYTF
>.|12|TRBJ1-2|TRBV7-6|TRBD1
TGTGCCAGCAGCACAGGGGACTATGGCTACACCTTC
CASSTGDYGYTF
>once|13|TRBJ1-2|TRBV7-2|.
TGTGCCAGCAGCTTCTCAGGGGTTCGAGGCTACACCTTC
CASSFSGVRGYTF
>.|18|TRBJ1-1|TRBV5-1|TRBD1
TGCGCCAGCAGCTCCACCCGACAGGGAATTAAACTGAACACTGAAGCTTTCTTT
CASSSTRQGIKLNTEAFF
>.|14|TRBJ1-2|TRBV18|TRBD1
TGTGCCAGCTCAGTGGCGGACAGGGGCTATGGCTACACCTTC
CASSVADRGYGYTF
>.|15|TRBJ2-7|TRBV28|.
TGTGCCAGCAGTTTTCTCGAGGGTGGAGTCGCCGAGCAGTACTTC
CASSFLEGGVAEQYF
>.|11|TRBJ1-2|TRBV20-1|.
TGCAGTGCTAGACTGGGAGAGGGCTACACCTTC
CSARLGEGYTF